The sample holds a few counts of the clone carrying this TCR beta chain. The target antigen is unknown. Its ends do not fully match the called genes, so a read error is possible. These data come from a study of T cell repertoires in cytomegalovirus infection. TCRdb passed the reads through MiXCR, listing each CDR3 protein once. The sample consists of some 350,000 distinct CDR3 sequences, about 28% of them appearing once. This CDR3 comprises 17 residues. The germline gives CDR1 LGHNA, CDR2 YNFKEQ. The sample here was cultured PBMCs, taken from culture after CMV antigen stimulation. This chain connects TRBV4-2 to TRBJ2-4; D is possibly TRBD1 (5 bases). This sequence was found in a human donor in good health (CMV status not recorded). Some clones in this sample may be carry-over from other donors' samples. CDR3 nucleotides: TGTGCCAGCAGCCAGCGACAGCACTTACTCTCCAAGAACATTCAGTACTTC. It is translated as CASSQRQHLLSKNIQYF.